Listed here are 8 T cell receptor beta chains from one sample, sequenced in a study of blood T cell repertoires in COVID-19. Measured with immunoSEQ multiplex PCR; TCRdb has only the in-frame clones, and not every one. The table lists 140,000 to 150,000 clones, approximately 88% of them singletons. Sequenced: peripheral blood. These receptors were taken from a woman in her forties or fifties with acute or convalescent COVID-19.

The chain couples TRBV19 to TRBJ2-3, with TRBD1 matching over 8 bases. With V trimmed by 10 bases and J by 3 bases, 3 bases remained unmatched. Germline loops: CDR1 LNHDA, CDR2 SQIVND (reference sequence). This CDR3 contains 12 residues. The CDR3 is CATGQGTDTQYF. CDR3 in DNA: TGTGCCACTGGACAGGGAACAGATACGCAGTATTTT.

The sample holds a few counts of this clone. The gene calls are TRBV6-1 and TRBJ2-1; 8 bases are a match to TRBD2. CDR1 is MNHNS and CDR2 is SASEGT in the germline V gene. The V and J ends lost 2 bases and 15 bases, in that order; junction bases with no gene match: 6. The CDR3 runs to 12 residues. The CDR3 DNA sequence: TGTGCCAGCAGTGAATGGACCCGGGAGGGGTTCTTC. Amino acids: CASSEWTREGFF.

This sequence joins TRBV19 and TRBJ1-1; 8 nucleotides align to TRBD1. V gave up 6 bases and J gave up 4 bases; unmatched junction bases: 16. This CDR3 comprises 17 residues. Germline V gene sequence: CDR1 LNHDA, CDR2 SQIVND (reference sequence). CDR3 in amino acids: CASRTMGQASPLTEAFF. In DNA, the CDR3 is TGTGCCAGTAGGACAATGGGACAGGCAAGCCCCCTCACTGAAGCTTTCTTT.

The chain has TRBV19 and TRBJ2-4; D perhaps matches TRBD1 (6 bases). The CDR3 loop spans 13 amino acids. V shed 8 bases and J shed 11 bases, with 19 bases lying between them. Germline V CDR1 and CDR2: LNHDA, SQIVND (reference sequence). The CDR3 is CASSMGATALQYF. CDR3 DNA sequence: TGTGCCAGTTCAATGGGGGCCACGGCCCTTCAGTACTTC.

CDR3 coding DNA: TGTGCCAGCGGAACAGATAACTATGGCTACACCTTC. Translation: CASGTDNYGYTF. V gene TRBV5-4 combines with J gene TRBJ1-2; D is unclear. The CDR3 is 12 residues long. Trimming took 7 bases from V and 1 from J, leaving 8 bases between them. Germline CDR1 is SGHNT and CDR2 is YYREEE (reference sequence). The variable domain in full, with the rest retrieved from reference TRBV5-4 and TRBJ1-2, is ETGVTQSPTHLIKTRGQQVTLRCSSQSGHNTVSWYQQALGQGPQFIFQYYREEENGRGNFPPRFSGLQFPNYSSELNVNALELDDSALYLCASGTDNYGYTFGSGTRLTVV.

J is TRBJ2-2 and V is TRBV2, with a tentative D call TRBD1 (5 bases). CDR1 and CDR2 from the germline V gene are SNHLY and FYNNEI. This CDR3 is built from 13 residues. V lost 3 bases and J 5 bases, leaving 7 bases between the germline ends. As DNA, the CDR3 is TGTGCCAGCAGTGAGGGGCCTACCGGGGAGCTGTTTTTT. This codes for CASSEGPTGELFF.

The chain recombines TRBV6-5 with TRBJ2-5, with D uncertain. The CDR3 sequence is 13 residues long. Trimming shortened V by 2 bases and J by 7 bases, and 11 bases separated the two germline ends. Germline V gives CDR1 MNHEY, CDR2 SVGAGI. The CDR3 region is CASSYERVGTQYF. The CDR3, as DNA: TGTGCCAGCAGTTACGAGAGAGTCGGGACCCAGTACTTC.

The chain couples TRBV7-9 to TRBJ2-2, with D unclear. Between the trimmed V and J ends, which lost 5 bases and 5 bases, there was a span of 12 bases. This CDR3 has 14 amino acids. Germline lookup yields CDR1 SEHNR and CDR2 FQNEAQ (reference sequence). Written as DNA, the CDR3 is TGTGCCAGCAGCCCCACCTCGGTAACCGGGGAGCTGTTTTTT. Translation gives CASSPTSVTGELFF.